Shown below are 18 T cell receptor beta chains from a single sample sequenced in a study of T cell responses to AZD1222 COVID-19 vaccine. Clones were read by immunoSEQ multiplex PCR, and TCRdb kept only the in-frame ones, dropping some. This sample carries about 160,000 clones, roughly 86% of them seen once, and the ten largest clones take around 5.9%. Sequenced material: peripheral blood, taken on day 0 of AZD1222 vaccination. These receptors all come from an adult in good health.

The chain has TRBV6-5 and TRBJ2-1, with D perhaps matching TRBD2 (6 bases). The CDR3 loop spans 15 amino acids. Trimming removed 7 bases from V and 1 base from J, with 14 bases in between. Germline V CDR1 and CDR2: MNHEY, SVGAGI. Written as DNA, the CDR3 is TGTGCCAGCACCCCTAAGGAGGGTTCCTACAATGAGCAGTTCTTC. Translating gives CASTPKEGSYNEQFF.

This clone was picked up one time. V and J are TRBV28 and TRBJ2-3; D unresolved. V was cut by 4 bases and J by 7 bases, with 6 bases left in between. The CDR3 spans 11 residues. Germline CDR1 and CDR2: MDHEN and SYDVKM. CDR3: CASSSGYTQYF. The CDR3 DNA reads TGTGCCAGCAGTTCCGGATATACGCAGTATTTT.

The table lists this clone with a few counts. The chain couples TRBV30 to TRBJ2-1; no firm D call. This CDR3 has 11 amino acids. V shed 2 bases and J shed 8 bases, with 7 bases lying between them. Per the germline V gene, CDR1 is GTSNPN and CDR2 is SVGIG (reference sequence). The DNA of the CDR3 is TGTGCCTGGAGTACTGGGGATGAGCAGTTCTTC. Translated, it gives CAWSTGDEQFF.

This clone was observed once. The V and J genes are TRBV7-2 and TRBJ2-4, with unresolved D. The CDR3 extends over 14 amino acids. CDR1 is SGHTA and CDR2 is FQGNSA in the germline V gene. Between the trimmed V and J ends, which lost 1 base and 6 bases, there was a span of 10 bases. The CDR3 loop reads CASSLGSWGNIQYF. The CDR3 region has the DNA TGTGCCAGCAGCTTAGGTTCGTGGGGAAACATTCAGTACTTC.

The rearrangement joins TRBV5-1 to TRBJ2-7; 7 bases map to TRBD1. J gave up 5 bases and V 5 bases, and 16 bases lay outside the gene matches. Germline CDR1 SGHRS, CDR2 YFSETQ. This CDR3 is 16 amino acids long. In DNA form, the CDR3 reads TGCGCCAGCAGTCGATCCCCGGGACAGCCGGCGAACGAGCAGTACTTC. Protein product: CASSRSPGQPANEQYF.

The chain uses TRBV29-1 and TRBJ1-1; TRBD1 might be the D (5 bases). The CDR3 runs 13 residues. V lost 4 bases to trimming and J lost 5 bases, with 14 bases between them. In germline, CDR1 is SQVTM, CDR2 ANQGSEA. CDR3 loop: CSVVRQGTTEAFF. Written as DNA, the CDR3 is TGCAGCGTTGTTCGGCAGGGAACGACTGAAGCTTTCTTT. The variable domain in full, completed from reference TRBV29-1 and TRBJ1-1, reads SAVISQKPSRDICQRGTSLTIQCQVDSQVTMMFWYRQQPGQSLTLIATANQGSEATYESGFVIDKFPISRPNLTFSTLTVSNMSPEDSSIYLCSVVRQGTTEAFFGQGTRLTVV.

V is TRBV19 and J is TRBJ1-5; 7 bases agree with TRBD1. The CDR3 is 15 amino acids. CDR1 is LNHDA, CDR2 SQIVND, per germline (reference sequence). V trimming: 5 bases; J trimming: 5 bases; junction bases outside the gene matches: 9. The CDR3 nucleotides read TGTGCCAGTAGTCCGGCGACAGGGTGGTATCAGCCCCAGCATTTT. Its translation: CASSPATGWYQPQHF.

V is TRBV19 and J is TRBJ1-1; 8 bases match TRBD1. The CDR3 extends over 14 amino acids. Per the germline V gene, CDR1 is LNHDA and CDR2 is SQIVND (reference sequence). J was trimmed by 1 base and V by 8 bases; bases with no gene match: 6. The CDR3 protein is CASGTGQKNTEAFF. The CDR3 DNA reads TGTGCCAGTGGGACAGGACAAAAGAACACTGAAGCTTTCTTT.

Only one count was recorded for this clone. The gene calls are TRBV11-2 and TRBJ1-1; D gene unclear. With 2 bases removed from V and 2 bases from J, the gap between germline ends came to 9 bases. Germline V gene data show CDR1 as SGHAT and CDR2 as FQNNGV. CDR3 size: 14 residues. CDR3 loop: CASSLRGLNTEAFF. For the CDR3, the DNA is TGTGCCAGCAGCTTACGGGGTTTAAACACTGAAGCTTTCTTT.

This rearrangement joins TRBV5-1 to TRBJ2-3; 10 bases match TRBD1. Germline V gene data show CDR1 as SGHRS and CDR2 as YFSETQ. This CDR3 has 15 amino acids. V shed 4 bases and J 5 bases; nucleotides not matched to a gene: 7. The CDR3 here is CASSTDRGLGDTQYF. CDR3 DNA: TGCGCCAGCAGCACCGACAGGGGGCTTGGAGATACGCAGTATTTT.

CDR3 amino acids: CASRRRGLADTQYF. DNA of the CDR3: TGTGCCAGCAGAAGAAGGGGGCTGGCAGATACGCAGTATTTT. V is TRBV2 and J is TRBJ2-3, with 7 bases fitting TRBD1. The CDR3 runs 14 residues. The J segment lost 4 bases and the V segment lost 6 bases, leaving 7 bases of the junction unmatched. The germline CDR1 and CDR2 sequences are SNHLY and FYNNEI.

The CDR3 loop is CASSFYQYNSPLHF. CDR3 DNA: TGTGCCAGCAGTTTCTATCAGTATAATTCACCCCTCCACTTT. The V and J genes are TRBV28 and TRBJ1-6; D remains ambiguous. The CDR3 is 14 amino acids. Germline V gene lookup returns CDR1 MDHEN and CDR2 SYDVKM. Trimming removed 3 bases at V and 4 bases at J, with 7 bases between.

This chain joins TRBV30 and TRBJ1-2; D not certain. Germline V gives CDR1 GTSNPN, CDR2 SVGIG (reference sequence). The CDR3 contains 12 residues. Trimming took 2 bases from V and 5 from J, leaving 9 bases between them. The CDR3 bases are TGTGCCTGGAGTTTCGGACTATATGGCTACACCTTC. It is translated as CAWSFGLYGYTF.

This rearrangement joins TRBV6-4 to TRBJ1-1; weak D call: TRBD1 (5 bases). The germline V gene has CDR1 MRHNA and CDR2 SNTAGT. The CDR3 has 13 residues. V gave up 11 bases and J gave up 3 bases, with 16 bases separating them. The CDR3 spells CAAAGGLYTEAFF. The CDR3 nucleotides read TGTGCCGCGGCGGGGGGATTGTACACTGAAGCTTTCTTT.

The rearrangement uses TRBV6-6 and TRBJ1-6; TRBD1 matches 7 bases. The CDR3 has 15 residues. The ends lost 6 bases at V and 10 bases at J; junction bases unmatched: 12. CDR1 and CDR2 from the germline V gene are MNHNY and SVGAGI (reference sequence). For the CDR3, the DNA is TGTGCCAGCAGCCCCGAAGGGACAGCCTTATCACCCCTCCACTTT. Translating gives CASSPEGTALSPLHF.

V usage is TRBV5-8 and J usage is TRBJ1-5, with D perhaps matching TRBD1 (5 bases). CDR1 and CDR2 (germline): SGHTS, YDEGEE. CDR3 length: 14 amino acids. V was trimmed by 2 bases and J by 6 bases, leaving 12 bases between them. CDR3 nucleotide sequence: TGTGCCAGCAGCTTATATGGGGGGATTCAGCCCCAGCATTTT. Amino acids: CASSLYGGIQPQHF.

The table lists this clone with a count of one. The chain has TRBV12-3 or TRBV12-4 and TRBJ1-5; D not certain. V lost 2 bases and J lost 5, with 4 bases in between. This CDR3 has 12 residues. The CDR3 region is CASSLMDQPQHF. CDR3 bases: TGTGCCAGCAGTTTAATGGATCAGCCCCAGCATTTT.

The genes are TRBV4-1 and TRBJ1-2; 8 nucleotides align to TRBD1. V shed 2 bases, J shed 8 bases, and the junction held 10 bases outside the gene matches. CDR3 length: 15 residues. CDR1 MGHRA and CDR2 YSYEKL come from the germline V gene. DNA of the CDR3: TGCGCCAGCAGCCAAAATCGTCAGGGGGCGGACGGCTACACCTTC. Its translation is CASSQNRQGADGYTF.